Listed below are T cell receptor beta chains from one sample, sequenced in a study of T cell clones after liver transplantation. Method: immunoSEQ multiplex PCR; TCRdb's copy keeps in-frame clones and lacks some. The sample includes around 80,000 clones, around four fifths of them seen just once. Sequencing was performed on CD4+ T cells from blood, taken 45 to 46 months after liver transplant. Receptors originate from a human patient who received a liver transplant. Some T cells may trace back to the graft donor. CDR3s include the opening cysteine and the closing phenylalanine or tryptophan. The D gene is left open where the match is weak. For some rows the clone size is stated as once, few or many, or as a class when expanded; others skip it.

J gene: TRBJ1-2; D gene: .; V gene: TRBV9; clone size: .; CDR3 DNA: TGTGCCAGCAGCGTAGACTTGGGGAATAACTATGGCTACACCTTC; CDR3 protein: CASSVDLGNNYGYTF
J gene: TRBJ2-2; D gene: .; V gene: TRBV5-1; clone size: .; CDR3 DNA: TGCGCCAGCAGCTTGGGTGGGAACGCCGCCGGGGAGCTGTTTTTT; CDR3 protein: CASSLGGNAAGELFF
J gene: TRBJ2-5; D gene: .; V gene: TRBV11-3; clone size: once; CDR3 DNA: TGTGCCAGCAGCTTCGGCCCAGCCAGAGAAGAGACCCAGTACTTC; CDR3 protein: CASSFGPAREETQYF
J gene: TRBJ2-2; D gene: .; V gene: TRBV5-6; clone size: .; CDR3 DNA: TGTGCCAGCAGCTTTCGGCAGAACACCGGGGAGCTGTTTTTT; CDR3 protein: CASSFRQNTGELFF
J gene: TRBJ2-7; D gene: .; V gene: TRBV2; clone size: .; CDR3 DNA: TGTGCCAGCACCGGGGACGGGACCTACGAGCAGTACTTC; CDR3 protein: CASTGDGTYEQYF
J gene: TRBJ2-7; D gene: .; V gene: TRBV7-2; clone size: .; CDR3 DNA: TGTGCCAGCAGCTTAATGATAGCGCATGAGCAGTACTTC; CDR3 protein: CASSLMIAHEQYF
J gene: TRBJ2-1; D gene: TRBD1; V gene: TRBV5-1; clone size: .; CDR3 DNA: TGCGCCAGCAGCCCCAAGGGACAGTACAATGAGCAGTTCTTC; CDR3 protein: CASSPKGQYNEQFF
J gene: TRBJ1-1; D gene: .; V gene: TRBV7-2; clone size: .; CDR3 DNA: TGTGCCAGCAGCCCATACAGAACAGGGAACACTGAAGCTTTCTTT; CDR3 protein: CASSPYRTGNTEAFF
J gene: TRBJ2-7; D gene: TRBD2; V gene: TRBV7-2; clone size: .; CDR3 DNA: TGTGCCAGCAGCTTAGGACGGACTAGCGGGAGGGGCTCCTACGAGCAGTACTTC; CDR3 protein: CASSLGRTSGRGSYEQYF
J gene: TRBJ1-4; D gene: .; V gene: TRBV27; clone size: .; CDR3 DNA: TGTGCCAGCAGTTTAGGTGGGAATCCAACTAATGAAAAACTGTTTTTT; CDR3 protein: CASSLGGNPTNEKLFF
J gene: TRBJ2-7; D gene: TRBD2; V gene: TRBV11-2; clone size: .; CDR3 DNA: TGTGCCAGCACCGGGACTAGGAGTCCGTACGAGCAGTACTTC; CDR3 protein: CASTGTRSPYEQYF
J gene: TRBJ1-2; D gene: TRBD1; V gene: TRBV19; clone size: .; CDR3 DNA: TGTGCCAGTAGTATCCTCGATAGGACAGGGATGGACTATGGCTACACCTTC; CDR3 protein: CASSILDRTGMDYGYTF
J gene: TRBJ1-2; D gene: .; V gene: TRBV5-1; clone size: .; CDR3 DNA: TGCGCCAGCAGCTTGGCAGGGGACTATGGCTACACCTTC; CDR3 protein: CASSLAGDYGYTF
J gene: TRBJ2-5; D gene: TRBD2; V gene: TRBV11-2; clone size: few; CDR3 DNA: TGTGCCAGCAGCTTAGGGACTAGCCAAGAGACCCAGTACTTC; CDR3 protein: CASSLGTSQETQYF
J gene: TRBJ1-1; D gene: .; V gene: TRBV28; clone size: .; CDR3 DNA: TGTGCCAGCAGTCTTTCTACTGAAGCTTTCTTT; CDR3 protein: CASSLSTEAFF
J gene: TRBJ2-3; D gene: .; V gene: TRBV10-3; clone size: .; CDR3 DNA: TGTGCCATCGGTGGGCAGGGGAGGACAGATACGCAGTATTTT; CDR3 protein: CAIGGQGRTDTQYF
J gene: TRBJ2-5; D gene: .; V gene: TRBV19; clone size: .; CDR3 DNA: TGTGCCAGTAGTCCCAATAGCCCCCAAGAGACCCAGTACTTC; CDR3 protein: CASSPNSPQETQYF
J gene: TRBJ2-5; D gene: .; V gene: TRBV6-1; clone size: .; CDR3 DNA: TGTGCCAGCATTTTTGCCAGGGGAGAGACCCAGTACTTC; CDR3 protein: CASIFARGETQYF
J gene: TRBJ2-1; D gene: .; V gene: TRBV7-2; clone size: .; CDR3 DNA: TGTGCCAGCAGCCGGACCCTAGCACAAGAGCAGTTCTTC; CDR3 protein: CASSRTLAQEQFF
J gene: TRBJ2-1; D gene: .; V gene: TRBV30; clone size: once; CDR3 DNA: TGTGCCTGGAGTTCTCCCTGGGAGACTAATGAGCAGTTCTTC; CDR3 protein: CAWSSPWETNEQFF
J gene: TRBJ2-6; D gene: TRBD2; V gene: TRBV7-8; clone size: .; CDR3 DNA: TGTGCCAGCAGCTGGAGGGGAGGGGCAGCTGGGGCCAACGTCCTGACTTTC; CDR3 protein: CASSWRGGAAGANVLTF
J gene: TRBJ1-1; D gene: .; V gene: TRBV7-8; clone size: .; CDR3 DNA: TGTGCCAGCAGCTATTTCCTGAACACTGAAGCTTTCTTT; CDR3 protein: CASSYFLNTEAFF
J gene: TRBJ2-1; D gene: TRBD2; V gene: TRBV4-1; clone size: .; CDR3 DNA: TGCGCCAGCAGAGGACTAGCGGCCCTCAATGAGCAGTTCTTC; CDR3 protein: CASRGLAALNEQFF
J gene: TRBJ1-1; D gene: .; V gene: TRBV19; clone size: .; CDR3 DNA: TGTGCCAGTAGTACGGGCAGGACACCGAACACTGAAGCTTTCTTT; CDR3 protein: CASSTGRTPNTEAFF
J gene: TRBJ2-6; D gene: .; V gene: TRBV10-3; clone size: .; CDR3 DNA: TGTGCCATCAGGGTTGGCGAAGGGCAAGGGGCCAACGTCCTGACTTTC; CDR3 protein: CAIRVGEGQGANVLTF
J gene: TRBJ2-7; D gene: .; V gene: TRBV2; clone size: .; CDR3 DNA: TGTGCCAGCGGACTCCGGGCCAACTCCTACGAGCAGTACTTC; CDR3 protein: CASGLRANSYEQYF
J gene: TRBJ2-3; D gene: TRBD2; V gene: TRBV30; clone size: .; CDR3 DNA: TGTGCCTGGAGTAAGGGACTAGCGGGAGTAGATACGCAGTATTTT; CDR3 protein: CAWSKGLAGVDTQYF
J gene: TRBJ2-3; D gene: .; V gene: TRBV19; clone size: .; CDR3 DNA: TGTGCCAGTAGTCGTCCGGCCTCCTTCACAGATACGCAGTATTTT; CDR3 protein: CASSRPASFTDTQYF
J gene: TRBJ2-7; D gene: .; V gene: TRBV14; clone size: once; CDR3 DNA: TGTGCCAGCAGGGGGGCATCTAACGAGCAGTACTTC; CDR3 protein: CASRGASNEQYF